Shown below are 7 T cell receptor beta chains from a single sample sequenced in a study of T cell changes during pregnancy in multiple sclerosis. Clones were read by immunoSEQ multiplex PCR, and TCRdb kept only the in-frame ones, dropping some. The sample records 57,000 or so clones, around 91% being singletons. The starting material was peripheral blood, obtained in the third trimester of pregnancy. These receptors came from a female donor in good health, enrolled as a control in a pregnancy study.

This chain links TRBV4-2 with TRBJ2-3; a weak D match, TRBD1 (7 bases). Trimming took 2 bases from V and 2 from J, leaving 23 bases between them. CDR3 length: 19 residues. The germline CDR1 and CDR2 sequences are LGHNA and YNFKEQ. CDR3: CASSQTLGGGQVSTDTQYF. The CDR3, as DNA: TGTGCCAGCAGCCAAACCCTCGGGGGCGGACAGGTGTCCACAGATACGCAGTATTTT.

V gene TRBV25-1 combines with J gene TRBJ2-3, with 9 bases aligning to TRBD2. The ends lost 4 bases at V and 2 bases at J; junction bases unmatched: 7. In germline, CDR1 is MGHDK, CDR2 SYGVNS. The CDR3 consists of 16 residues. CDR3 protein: CASSGQTSGNTDTQYF. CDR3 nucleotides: TGTGCCAGCAGTGGCCAGACTAGCGGAAACACAGATACGCAGTATTTT.

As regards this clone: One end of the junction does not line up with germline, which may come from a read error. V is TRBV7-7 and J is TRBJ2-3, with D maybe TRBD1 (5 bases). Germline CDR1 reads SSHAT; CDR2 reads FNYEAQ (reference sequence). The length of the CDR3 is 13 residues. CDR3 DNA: TGTGCTAGCAGCGTCTTAGGGGCAGATACGCAGTATTTT. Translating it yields CASSVLGADTQYF.

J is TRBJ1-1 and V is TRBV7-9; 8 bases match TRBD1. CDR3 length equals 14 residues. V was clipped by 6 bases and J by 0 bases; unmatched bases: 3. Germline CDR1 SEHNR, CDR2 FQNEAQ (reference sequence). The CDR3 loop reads CASRETGVNTEAFF. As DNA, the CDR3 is TGTGCCAGCAGGGAGACAGGGGTGAACACTGAAGCTTTCTTT.

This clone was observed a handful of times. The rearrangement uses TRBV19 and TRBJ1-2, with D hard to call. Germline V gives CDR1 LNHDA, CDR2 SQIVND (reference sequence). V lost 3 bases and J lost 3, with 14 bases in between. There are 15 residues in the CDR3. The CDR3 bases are TGTGCCAGTAGTATCGTCTGGGGAGGCGACTATGGCTACACCTTC. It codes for CASSIVWGGDYGYTF.

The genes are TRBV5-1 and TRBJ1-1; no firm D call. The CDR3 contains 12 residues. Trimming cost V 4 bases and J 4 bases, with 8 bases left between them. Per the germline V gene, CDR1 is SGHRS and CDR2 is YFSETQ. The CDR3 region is CASSHAGTEAFF. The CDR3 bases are TGCGCCAGCAGCCATGCGGGCACTGAAGCTTTCTTT.

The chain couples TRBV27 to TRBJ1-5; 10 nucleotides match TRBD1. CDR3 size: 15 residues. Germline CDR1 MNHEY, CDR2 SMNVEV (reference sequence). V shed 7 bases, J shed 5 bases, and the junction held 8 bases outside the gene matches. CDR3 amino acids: CASKGTGDYDQPQHF. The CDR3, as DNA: TGTGCCAGCAAAGGGACAGGGGACTACGATCAGCCCCAGCATTTT.